A selection of T cell receptor beta chains follows, all from one sample in a study of shared clonotypes between healthy human individuals. This table comes from immunoSEQ multiplex PCR, and its TCRdb copy is limited to in-frame clones, with some not included. The table includes more than 1.2 million clones, around 98.5% detected once. The sample was naive CD4+ T cells sorted from blood. These receptors originate from a young man in good health. Both conserved end residues are trimmed from each CDR3. Fields, in order: D gene, V gene, J gene, CDR3 protein. A D gene is named only where the DNA matches it firmly.

d_gene: TRBD1; v_gene: TRBV25-1; j_gene: TRBJ1-1; CDR3aa: ASSGAPGQKNTEAF
d_gene: .; v_gene: TRBV19; j_gene: TRBJ1-2; CDR3aa: ASSVHLDRNFGYT
d_gene: .; v_gene: TRBV6-5; j_gene: TRBJ2-5; CDR3aa: ASSYSLFETQY
d_gene: .; v_gene: TRBV19; j_gene: TRBJ1-5; CDR3aa: ASSRPWGRVNDQPQH
d_gene: .; v_gene: TRBV6-5; j_gene: TRBJ2-1; CDR3aa: ASSYAQRSYNEQF
d_gene: TRBD1; v_gene: TRBV29-1; j_gene: TRBJ1-1; CDR3aa: SVRQGANTEAF
d_gene: .; v_gene: TRBV5-6; j_gene: TRBJ2-7; CDR3aa: ASSSTGNYEQY
d_gene: TRBD2; v_gene: TRBV5-4; j_gene: TRBJ2-2; CDR3aa: ASSLLSGRDTGELF
d_gene: .; v_gene: TRBV5-4; j_gene: TRBJ2-7; CDR3aa: ASSLVGGGYEQY
d_gene: TRBD2; v_gene: TRBV29-1; j_gene: TRBJ2-1; CDR3aa: SVEKSGTSDHNEQF
d_gene: .; v_gene: TRBV29-1; j_gene: TRBJ1-2; CDR3aa: SVVSGYT
d_gene: TRBD1; v_gene: TRBV5-1; j_gene: TRBJ2-1; CDR3aa: ASSLGGQNNEQF
d_gene: TRBD1; v_gene: TRBV29-1; j_gene: TRBJ2-7; CDR3aa: SARQGSYEQY
d_gene: .; v_gene: TRBV27; j_gene: TRBJ2-5; CDR3aa: ASSLGETQY
d_gene: TRBD1; v_gene: TRBV5-4; j_gene: TRBJ2-3; CDR3aa: ASSLRTGSNTQY
d_gene: TRBD2; v_gene: TRBV28; j_gene: TRBJ2-7; CDR3aa: ASSFLGGRPVDEQY
d_gene: .; v_gene: TRBV7-2; j_gene: TRBJ2-2; CDR3aa: ASSPRRGTNTGELF
d_gene: TRBD1; v_gene: TRBV29-1; j_gene: TRBJ2-7; CDR3aa: SVAGTGFNEQY
d_gene: .; v_gene: TRBV5-4; j_gene: TRBJ2-3; CDR3aa: ASIRGDTQY
d_gene: TRBD2; v_gene: TRBV28; j_gene: TRBJ2-1; CDR3aa: ASTFGLEAYNEQF
d_gene: .; v_gene: TRBV4-2; j_gene: TRBJ2-2; CDR3aa: ASSQGTRRGELF
d_gene: .; v_gene: TRBV9; j_gene: TRBJ2-1; CDR3aa: ASGGLTMGEQF
d_gene: .; v_gene: TRBV28; j_gene: TRBJ2-1; CDR3aa: ASKTGQYNEQF
d_gene: .; v_gene: TRBV5-6; j_gene: TRBJ1-1; CDR3aa: ASSPLRGEAF
d_gene: TRBD2; v_gene: TRBV7-6; j_gene: TRBJ2-3; CDR3aa: ASSLAASGTLTDTQY
d_gene: .; v_gene: TRBV28; j_gene: TRBJ2-7; CDR3aa: ASSWPIVTSSYEQY
d_gene: .; v_gene: TRBV10-3; j_gene: TRBJ1-5; CDR3aa: AISERGLSNQPQH
d_gene: .; v_gene: TRBV6-4; j_gene: TRBJ2-1; CDR3aa: ARDSGSSYNEQF
d_gene: TRBD2; v_gene: TRBV5-4; j_gene: TRBJ2-1; CDR3aa: ASSVTSGPYNEQF
d_gene: .; v_gene: TRBV29-1; j_gene: TRBJ1-1; CDR3aa: SSMTANTEAF
d_gene: .; v_gene: TRBV5-1; j_gene: TRBJ2-2; CDR3aa: ASNRDTSFGRTGELF
d_gene: .; v_gene: TRBV6-5; j_gene: TRBJ1-5; CDR3aa: ASKIDSHNQPQH
d_gene: .; v_gene: TRBV9; j_gene: TRBJ2-7; CDR3aa: ASSVVGSSYEQY
d_gene: .; v_gene: TRBV18; j_gene: TRBJ2-7; CDR3aa: ASSQGPGSYEQY
d_gene: .; v_gene: TRBV15; j_gene: TRBJ2-2; CDR3aa: ATSRGASANTGELF
d_gene: .; v_gene: TRBV5-1; j_gene: TRBJ2-3; CDR3aa: ASTSTVGTSTDTQY
d_gene: .; v_gene: TRBV7-9; j_gene: TRBJ1-5; CDR3aa: ASSGPNQPQH
d_gene: TRBD2; v_gene: TRBV19; j_gene: TRBJ2-1; CDR3aa: ASSVTPIRISGSGDNEQF
d_gene: .; v_gene: TRBV7-9; j_gene: TRBJ2-2; CDR3aa: ASSKGAGALNTGELF
d_gene: .; v_gene: TRBV19; j_gene: TRBJ2-5; CDR3aa: ASSMVGGQETQY
d_gene: .; v_gene: TRBV29-1; j_gene: TRBJ1-1; CDR3aa: SGGRDIGKLNTEAF
d_gene: .; v_gene: TRBV18; j_gene: TRBJ1-3; CDR3aa: ASSPGGSIDTIY
d_gene: .; v_gene: TRBV2; j_gene: TRBJ1-5; CDR3aa: ASSDGQAGGPQH
d_gene: .; v_gene: TRBV30; j_gene: TRBJ2-2; CDR3aa: AWSVWSGTRIELF
d_gene: .; v_gene: TRBV18; j_gene: TRBJ2-5; CDR3aa: ASSPPNWETQY
d_gene: TRBD2; v_gene: TRBV5-1; j_gene: TRBJ2-7; CDR3aa: ASTGEGPEQY
d_gene: .; v_gene: TRBV5-6; j_gene: TRBJ2-6; CDR3aa: ASSFRGSGANVLT
d_gene: TRBD2; v_gene: TRBV5-1; j_gene: TRBJ2-1; CDR3aa: ASSTGLAGAMNEQF
d_gene: .; v_gene: TRBV5-1; j_gene: TRBJ1-2; CDR3aa: ASSLWGINYGYT
d_gene: .; v_gene: TRBV27; j_gene: TRBJ2-7; CDR3aa: ASSLYSVGEKREQY
d_gene: TRBD2; v_gene: TRBV14; j_gene: TRBJ2-1; CDR3aa: ASSQVLAGAYNEQF
d_gene: .; v_gene: TRBV9; j_gene: TRBJ1-4; CDR3aa: ASSVAGGGEKLF
d_gene: .; v_gene: TRBV10-3; j_gene: TRBJ1-1; CDR3aa: AISEVTGTEAF
d_gene: TRBD2; v_gene: TRBV10-1; j_gene: TRBJ2-7; CDR3aa: ASSDGHSGSASYEQY
d_gene: .; v_gene: TRBV10-1; j_gene: TRBJ2-3; CDR3aa: ASSGEGSADTQY
d_gene: .; v_gene: TRBV4-1; j_gene: TRBJ2-1; CDR3aa: ASSQVPGSYNEQF
d_gene: TRBD1; v_gene: TRBV7-2; j_gene: TRBJ1-2; CDR3aa: ASSLVRGLDYGYT